Listed below are T cell receptor beta chains from one sample, sequenced in a study of vaccination effects on CD4 cells after COVID-19. Their specific antigens are unknown. Clones were sequenced by immunoSEQ multiplex PCR, and TCRdb holds only the in-frame ones, with some missing. The profile shows 75,000 or so clones, around 77% of them singletons. The sample was CD4+ T cells from PBMCs cultured with HCoV-OC43 spike peptides, taken after COVID-19 vaccination. The receptors derive from a human donor who received a COVID-19 vaccine. The CDR3 runs from the conserved cysteine through the conserved F or W. The D gene is left open where the match is weak. A clone size is listed for some rows: how often the clone was seen (once, few, many), or a class if it is expanded.

>.|TRBJ1-6|TRBD1|TRBV12-3/TRBV12-4
TGTGCCAGCAGTTCCACGGACAGTCCGGGACAGCACTTT
CASSSTDSPGQHF
>.|TRBJ1-2|TRBD1|TRBV18
TGTGCCAGCTCGGGGGACAGGCTCTATGGCTACACCTTC
CASSGDRLYGYTF
>.|TRBJ1-2|.|TRBV6-6
TGTGCCGCCGGGAACTATGGCTACACCTTC
CAAGNYGYTF
>.|TRBJ2-3|.|TRBV24-1
TGTGCCACCAGTGACCGTCTACAGGGAACGGGTACAGATACGCAGTATTTT
CATSDRLQGTGTDTQYF
>few|TRBJ1-3|.|TRBV5-1
TGCGCCAGCAGCTTGACAGGGCCCTTAGCCGGGGGTGGAAACACCATATATTTT
CASSLTGPLAGGGNTIYF
>.|TRBJ1-1|.|TRBV19
TGTGCCAGTAGTATGGGCCTTATGAACACTGAAGCTTTCTTT
CASSMGLMNTEAFF
>.|TRBJ2-5|TRBD1|TRBV11-3
TGTGCCAGCAGCCGGACAGGGACCCTCCAAGAGACCCAGTACTTC
CASSRTGTLQETQYF
>few|TRBJ2-2|.|TRBV19
TGTGCCAGTAGTGTCCATTCCGGGACACCTAACACCGGGGAGCTGTTTTTT
CASSVHSGTPNTGELFF
>.|TRBJ2-3|TRBD2|TRBV7-2
TGTGCCAGCAGCTTGACTAGCGGGGGGGCTGGCACAGATACGCAGTATTTT
CASSLTSGGAGTDTQYF
>few|TRBJ1-5|TRBD1|TRBV2
TGTGCCAGCAGTAGAGGACAGGGGAAACAGCCCCAGCATTTT
CASSRGQGKQPQHF
>.|TRBJ1-2|TRBD1|TRBV12-3/TRBV12-4
TGTGCCAGCAGAAAGACAGGGGGGGATGGCTACACCTTC
CASRKTGGDGYTF
>.|TRBJ2-1|.|TRBV7-2
TGTGCCAGCAGCCCCCGTGGGGATGAGCAGTTCTTC
CASSPRGDEQFF
>.|TRBJ2-5|.|TRBV2
TGTGCCAGCAGTGATAGGTTTGCGGAGACCCAGTACTTC
CASSDRFAETQYF
>.|TRBJ1-1|TRBD1|TRBV5-1
TGCGCCAGCAGCTTGCAGGGGGCTATCACTGAAGCTTTCTTT
CASSLQGAITEAFF
>.|TRBJ2-6|.|TRBV19
TGTGCCAGTAGTGAGCAGCATACTCTCCTCCTCTCTGGGGCCAACGTCCTGACTTTC
CASSEQHTLLLSGANVLTF
>.|TRBJ1-6|.|TRBV6-6
TGTGCCAGCCGGCCCATCAGGGAGACTTCACCCCTCCACTTT
CASRPIRETSPLHF
>.|TRBJ2-1|.|TRBV27
TGTGCCAGCACTTTACAGGGTGCAGGTGAGCAGTTCTTC
CASTLQGAGEQFF
>.|TRBJ1-6|.|TRBV5-1
TGCGCCAGCAGCCCTACAACCCGGGACCGATCTAATTCACCCCTCCACTTT
CASSPTTRDRSNSPLHF
>.|TRBJ2-1|TRBD2|TRBV7-9
TGTGCCAGCAGCTGGTCCTGGACTAGCGGGGGGGCCCATGAGCAGTTCTTC
CASSWSWTSGGAHEQFF
>.|TRBJ2-5|TRBD1|TRBV7-7
TGTGCCAGCAGCCCCACGGGACAGGGCCTACAAGAGACCCAGTACTTC
CASSPTGQGLQETQYF
>few|TRBJ1-2|.|TRBV29-1
TGCAGCGTTGGTGGGGTGAACTATGGCTACACCTTC
CSVGGVNYGYTF
>.|TRBJ1-2|TRBD1|TRBV18
TGTGCCAGCTCACCAATAAGAGAGGGGGCTGAAGGCTACACCTTC
CASSPIREGAEGYTF
>.|TRBJ1-1|.|TRBV6-5
TGTGCCAGTCGGACAGTAAACACTGAAGCTTTCTTT
CASRTVNTEAFF
>.|TRBJ2-1|TRBD2|TRBV5-1
TGCGCCAGCAGCCTAACCGGGACTAGCGTGGATGAGCAGTTCTTC
CASSLTGTSVDEQFF
>.|TRBJ1-1|.|TRBV29-1
TGCAGCGTTGAACTTCTATCCGAAGCTTTCTTT
CSVELLSEAFF
>.|TRBJ2-5|.|TRBV4-1
TGCGCCAGCAGCCAAGAACCCGCAAATCTGGAGACCCAGTACTTC
CASSQEPANLETQYF
>.|TRBJ2-5|.|TRBV7-9
TGTGCCAGCAGCTTAGGGGGCAGCGATTCCGAGACCCAGTACTTC
CASSLGGSDSETQYF
>.|TRBJ1-5|.|TRBV28
TGTGCCAGCAGACAAAGCAATCAGCCCCAGCATTTT
CASRQSNQPQHF
>few|TRBJ1-1|.|TRBV5-1
TGCGCCAGCAGCCAAAACACTGAAGCTTTCTTT
CASSQNTEAFF
>.|TRBJ1-5|TRBD1|TRBV24-1
TGTGCCACCAGTGATTCCTCCAGGGGGTGGGACAATCAGCCCCAGCATTTT
CATSDSSRGWDNQPQHF
>.|TRBJ1-5|TRBD1|TRBV18
TGTGCCAGCTCTCCCGGGACAGGGTACGCTCAGCCCCAGCATTTT
CASSPGTGYAQPQHF
>.|TRBJ1-3|.|TRBV11-3
TGTGCCAGCAGCTTAGATGGGAGTGGAAACACCATATATTTT
CASSLDGSGNTIYF
>few|TRBJ1-5|.|TRBV5-1
TGCGCCAGCAGCTTGAGGGGGGGCAATCAGCCCCAGCATTTT
CASSLRGGNQPQHF
>few|TRBJ1-1|.|TRBV7-6
TGTGCCAGCAGCCAGGAACAGGGTACTGAAGCTTTCTTT
CASSQEQGTEAFF
>.|TRBJ2-3|.|TRBV12-3/TRBV12-4
TGTGCCAGCACCCCCGGGCGCACAGATACGCAGTATTTT
CASTPGRTDTQYF
>.|TRBJ1-2|TRBD1|TRBV30
TGTGCCTGGAGTAAACAGGGGGCAACACACTATGGCTACACCTTC
CAWSKQGATHYGYTF
>.|TRBJ2-3|TRBD2|TRBV3-1/TRBV3-2
TGTGCCAGCAGCCAAGCTCTAAACCGGGGGGGCACAGATACGCAGTATTTT
CASSQALNRGGTDTQYF
>.|TRBJ1-3|.|TRBV5-1
TGCGCCAGCAGACTTTCGGACAGCTCTGGAAACACCATATATTTT
CASRLSDSSGNTIYF
>.|TRBJ2-4|.|TRBV2
TGTGCCAGCAACACCGGGATGAAAAACATTCAGTACTTC
CASNTGMKNIQYF
>.|TRBJ1-2|.|TRBV19
TGTGCCAGTAGTACCGGGACTTCGAACATCTATGGCTACACCTTC
CASSTGTSNIYGYTF
>.|TRBJ1-2|.|TRBV4-1
TGCGCCAGCAGCCAAGATGGACAGACCCAATCTGGCTACACCTTC
CASSQDGQTQSGYTF
>.|TRBJ2-3|.|TRBV9
TGTGCCAGTAGTATCCTTTGGGGGGCAGATACGCAGTATTTT
CASSILWGADTQYF
>.|TRBJ1-1|.|TRBV6-6
TGTGCCAGCATCGTAACGGGGCAACGGAACACTGAAGCTTTCTTT
CASIVTGQRNTEAFF
>.|TRBJ2-2|TRBD2|TRBV19
TGTGCCAGTAGGGACAGCGGGGGCTCTATTGCCGGGGAGCTGTTTTTT
CASRDSGGSIAGELFF
>.|TRBJ1-1|TRBD1|TRBV19
TGTGCCAGTACAACAGGGGGTGCTGAAGCTTTCTTT
CASTTGGAEAFF
>.|TRBJ2-1|.|TRBV6-2/TRBV6-3
TGTGCCAGCAGTTACTGGAGCAATGAGCAGTTCTTC
CASSYWSNEQFF
>.|TRBJ2-4|.|TRBV3-1/TRBV3-2
TGTGCCAGCAGCCAAGCTCTTGGAATTCAGTACTTC
CASSQALGIQYF
>.|TRBJ1-4|.|TRBV7-2
TGTGCCAGCAGCTTGGGGCAGGGAAATGAAAAACTGTTTTTT
CASSLGQGNEKLFF
>.|TRBJ1-2|.|TRBV29-1
TGCAGCGTTGAAGTGAGGGGCAGGTTCGGCTATGGCTACACCTTC
CSVEVRGRFGYGYTF
>.|TRBJ2-5|TRBD2|TRBV7-9
TGTGCCAGCAGTCGACTCCCGATAGCGGGGGGTCTCTGGGAGACCCAGTACTTC
CASSRLPIAGGLWETQYF
>.|TRBJ1-5|.|TRBV2
TGTGCCAGCAGTCCCAGCAGGATGGAGCCCCAGCATTTT
CASSPSRMEPQHF